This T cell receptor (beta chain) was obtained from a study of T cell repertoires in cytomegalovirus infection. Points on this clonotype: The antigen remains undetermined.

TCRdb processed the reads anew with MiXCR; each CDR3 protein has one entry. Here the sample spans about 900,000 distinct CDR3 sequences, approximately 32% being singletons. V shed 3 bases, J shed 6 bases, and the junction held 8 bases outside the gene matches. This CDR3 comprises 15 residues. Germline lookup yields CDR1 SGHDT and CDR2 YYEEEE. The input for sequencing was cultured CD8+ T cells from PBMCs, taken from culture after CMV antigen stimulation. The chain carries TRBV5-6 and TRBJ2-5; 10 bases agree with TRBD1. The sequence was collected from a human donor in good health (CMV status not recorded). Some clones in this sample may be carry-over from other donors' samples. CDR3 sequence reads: CASSWGTGAHQTQYF. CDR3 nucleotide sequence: TGTGCCAGCAGCTGGGGGACAGGGGCCCATCAGACCCAGTACTTC.